One sample yielded the 2 T cell receptor beta chains listed below, sequenced in a study of Tregs in tolerant kidney transplant recipients. Sequenced by immunoSEQ multiplex PCR; TCRdb stores in-frame clones only, minus some. The profile shows 240,000 or so clones, about four fifths of them singletons. Sequenced material: CD4+ T cells from blood. The receptors shown here come from a human donor in good health.

This clone was seen once. Other nucleotide sequences in the sample specify the same CDR3. The chain links TRBV6-6 to TRBJ2-2, with D perhaps matching TRBD1 (6 bases). V lost 0 bases to trimming and J lost 3 bases, with 11 bases between them. The germline CDR1 and CDR2 sequences are MNHNY and SVGAGI (reference sequence). This CDR3 has 16 residues. CDR3 nucleotide sequence: TGTGCCAGCAGTTACTCGGGTCAGGGGTACACCGGGGAGCTGTTTTTT. It yields the protein CASSYSGQGYTGELFF.

The J gene is TRBJ1-5, the V gene TRBV16; D unresolved. This CDR3 is built from 14 residues. V was cut by 4 bases and J by 0 bases, with 7 bases left in between. CDR1 is KGHSY and CDR2 is FQNENV in the germline V gene. CDR3 region: CASSPQISNQPQHF. The CDR3 DNA sequence: TGTGCCAGCAGCCCACAAATTAGCAATCAGCCCCAGCATTTT.